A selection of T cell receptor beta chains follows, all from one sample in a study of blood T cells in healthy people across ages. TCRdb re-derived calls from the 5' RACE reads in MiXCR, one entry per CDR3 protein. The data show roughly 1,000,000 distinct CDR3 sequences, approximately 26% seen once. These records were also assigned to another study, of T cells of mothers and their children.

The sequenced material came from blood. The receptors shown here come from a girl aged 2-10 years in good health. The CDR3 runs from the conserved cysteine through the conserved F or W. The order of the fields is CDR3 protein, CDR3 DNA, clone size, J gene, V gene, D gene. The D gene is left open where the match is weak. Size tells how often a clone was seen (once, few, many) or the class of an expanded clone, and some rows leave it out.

CASSQRSLVAGGVRVEQYF TGTGCCAGCAGTCAAAGATCTTTAGTTGCAGGAGGGGTACGGGTCGAGCAGTACTTC NA TRBJ2-7 TRBV7-2 NA
CASSFVVGGGGPYNEQFF TGTGCCAGCAGTTTTGTGGTAGGTGGGGGGGGACCCTACAATGAGCAGTTCTTC few TRBJ2-1 TRBV12-3/TRBV12-4 TRBD2
CASSYKAGTSSYNEQFF TGTGCCAGCAGTTACAAAGCCGGGACTAGCTCCTACAATGAGCAGTTCTTC NA TRBJ2-1 TRBV6-2/TRBV6-3 TRBD2
CASSLRGINGNQSQHF TGTGCCAGCAGTTTACGTGGAATTAATGGCAATCAGTCCCAGCATTTT once TRBJ1-5 TRBV27 NA
CASSGRQGNYEQYF TGTGCCAGCAGCGGGCGACAGGGGAACTACGAGCAGTACTTC few TRBJ2-7 TRBV11-3 TRBD1
CASSFISYNEQFF TGTGCCAGCAGTTTTATCTCCTACAATGAGCAGTTCTTC few TRBJ2-1 TRBV27 NA
CASSLKASTDTQYF TGTGCCAGCAGTTTGAAAGCTAGCACAGATACGCAGTATTTT few TRBJ2-3 TRBV6-5 NA
CASSFDGEAFF TGTGCCAGCAGCTTCGACGGTGAAGCTTTCTTT NA TRBJ1-1 TRBV11-2 NA
CASSYLTGLYTF TGTGCCAGCAGCTATCTCACCGGACTCTACACCTTC few TRBJ1-2 TRBV7-8 NA
CASSYDRSNSPLHF TGTGCCAGCAGTTATGACAGGTCTAATTCACCCCTCCACTTT NA TRBJ1-6 TRBV27 NA
CASGLPRGPSF TGTGCTAGTGGTTTGCCCAGGGGACCCTCCTTT NA TRBJ1-1 TRBV12-5 NA
CASSPGEGARDTEAFF TGTGCCAGCAGTCCGGGAGAGGGCGCGAGGGACACTGAAGCTTTCTTT few TRBJ1-1 TRBV16 NA
CASSLAGGNGYGYTF TGCGCCAGCAGCTTGGCGGGAGGCAACGGCTATGGCTACACCTTC NA TRBJ1-2 TRBV5-1 NA
CASGPSDWLYEQYF TGTGCTAGTGGTCCATCGGACTGGTTGTACGAGCAGTACTTC NA TRBJ2-7 TRBV12-5 NA
CASRKVLGQETQYF TGTGCCAGCAGAAAAGTGTTGGGGCAGGAGACCCAGTACTTC NA TRBJ2-5 TRBV7-8 NA
CASRVGTGGYEQYF TGTGCCAGCAGAGTTGGGACAGGGGGCTACGAGCAGTACTTC NA TRBJ2-7 TRBV2 TRBD1
CASSWGLDGETQYF TGTGCCAGCAGCTGGGGACTAGATGGGGAGACCCAGTACTTC few TRBJ2-5 TRBV7-2 TRBD2
CASSLQGSEPQHF TGTGCCAGCAGCTTACAGGGGTCTGAGCCCCAGCATTTT NA TRBJ1-5 TRBV7-6 NA
CSVKKPGTENEKLFF TGCAGTGTTAAGAAACCCGGGACAGAAAATGAAAAACTGTTTTTT few TRBJ1-4 TRBV20-1 TRBD1
CASSSNSGANVLTF TGTGCCAGCAGCTCGAACTCTGGGGCCAACGTCCTGACTTTC many TRBJ2-6 TRBV11-2 NA
CSVNLDPYNEQFF TGCAGCGTTAACCTGGACCCCTACAATGAGCAGTTCTTC once TRBJ2-1 TRBV29-1 NA
CSASLRGAEKLFF TGCAGTGCTAGCCTCAGGGGCGCCGAAAAACTGTTTTTT NA TRBJ1-4 TRBV20-1 NA
CASSYSGTGVETQYF TGTGCCAGCAGCTACTCCGGGACAGGGGTAGAGACCCAGTACTTC few TRBJ2-5 TRBV6-2/TRBV6-3 TRBD1
CASSSPGHFGYTF TGTGCCAGCAGTTCCCCAGGGCACTTTGGCTACACCTTC NA TRBJ1-2 TRBV7-2 NA
CASGRANF TGTGCTAGTGGGCGTGCTAATTTT few TRBJ2-3 TRBV12-5 NA
CSVENRVGDTEAFF TGCAGCGTAGAGAACAGGGTTGGGGACACTGAAGCTTTCTTT few TRBJ1-1 TRBV29-1 NA
CASSQGLVKNIQYF TGTGCCAGCAGCCAGGGACTCGTCAAAAACATTCAGTACTTC NA TRBJ2-4 TRBV28 NA
CASSQAPAGRYEQYF TGTGCCAGCAGCCAGGCCCCAGCAGGACGCTACGAGCAGTACTTC NA TRBJ2-7 TRBV7-9 NA
CANSGLAGGDEQYF TGTGCCAACAGCGGACTAGCGGGAGGCGACGAGCAGTACTTC once TRBJ2-7 TRBV9 TRBD2
CASSPGVQTDTQYF TGTGCCAGCTCACCAGGGGTACAGACAGATACGCAGTATTTT few TRBJ2-3 TRBV18 NA
CASSFLGGTAEAFF TGTGCCAGCAGTTTTCTCGGGGGTACGGCTGAAGCTTTCTTT NA TRBJ1-1 TRBV28 NA
CASSVMNRDTQYF TGTGCCAGCAGCGTGATGAACCGGGATACGCAGTATTTT few TRBJ2-3 TRBV9 NA
CASSGLDGYTF TGTGCCAGCAGTGGCCTCGATGGCTACACCTTC NA TRBJ1-2 TRBV2 NA
CSVGVPQGSPYNSPLRF TGCAGCGTTGGGGTTCCACAGGGGAGTCCCTATAATTCACCCCTCCGCTTT NA TRBJ1-6 TRBV29-1 TRBD1
CSVSGGPSYNEQFF TGCAGCGTCTCGGGAGGGCCTTCCTACAATGAGCAGTTCTTC few TRBJ2-1 TRBV29-1 TRBD2
CASSPISYNEQFF TGTGCCAGCTCACCCATCTCCTACAATGAGCAGTTCTTC few TRBJ2-1 TRBV6-1 NA
CASSLGVSGWNEKLFF TGTGCCAGCAGCTTAGGTGTGTCAGGGTGGAATGAAAAACTGTTTTTT NA TRBJ1-4 TRBV7-2 NA
CASSLDGRGNGETQYF TGCGCCAGCAGCTTGGACGGGAGGGGGAACGGTGAGACCCAGTACTTC NA TRBJ2-5 TRBV5-1 TRBD2
CSARPDGNYGYTF TGCAGTGCCAGGCCGGACGGGAACTATGGCTACACCTTC few TRBJ1-2 TRBV20-1 NA
CASRRIETSNTEAFF TGTGCCAGCAGACGTATTGAAACATCGAACACTGAAGCTTTCTTT once TRBJ1-1 TRBV6-6 NA
CSTINSRVPGNEQFF TGCAGTACCATTAATTCGAGAGTACCCGGGAATGAGCAGTTCTTC NA TRBJ2-1 TRBV20-1 NA
CASSLDLTSGTYEQYF TGCGCCAGCAGCTTGGACCTGACTAGCGGGACCTACGAGCAGTACTTC few TRBJ2-7 TRBV5-1 TRBD2
CASTRMGLISGAFF TGTGCCAGCACCCGGATGGGCCTCATTTCAGGAGCTTTCTTT once TRBJ1-1 TRBV12-3/TRBV12-4 NA
CASSESPNTGELFF TGTGCCAGCAGTGAAAGTCCGAACACCGGGGAGCTGTTTTTT NA TRBJ2-2 TRBV2 NA
CASSFPPGPVKFF TGTGCCAGCAGTTTCCCGCCAGGGCCCGTAAAGTTCTTC NA TRBJ2-1 TRBV28 NA
CASRTGGGGNTIYF TGTGCCAGCAGGACAGGGGGTGGAGGAAACACCATATATTTT NA TRBJ1-3 TRBV27 TRBD1
CASSVEGDNNEQYF TGTGCCAGCAGCGTAGAGGGAGATAACAACGAGCAGTACTTC few TRBJ2-7 TRBV9 NA
CASSPSSGPKETQYF TGTGCCAGCAGCCCCTCTAGTGGACCTAAAGAGACCCAGTACTTC few TRBJ2-5 TRBV7-9 NA
CASNKLAGVYNAQFF TGTGCCAGCAATAAATTAGCGGGGGTGTACAATGCGCAGTTCTTC NA TRBJ2-1 TRBV27 TRBD2
CASSLGQPNNEQFF TGTGCCAGCAGCTTGGGACAGCCCAACAATGAGCAGTTCTTC NA TRBJ2-1 TRBV27 TRBD1
CATRGDRGRSYGYTF TGTGCCACCCGGGGGGACAGGGGGCGATCTTATGGCTACACCTTC NA TRBJ1-2 TRBV7-9 TRBD1
CASSLAEPGGRQQYF TGTGCCAGCAGCCTCGCAGAGCCCGGGGGGCGCCAGCAGTACTTC few TRBJ2-5 TRBV28 NA
CASSFWGNYGYTF TGTGCCAGCAGCTTTTGGGGGAACTATGGCTACACCTTC NA TRBJ1-2 TRBV7-6 NA
CASSRGGGVEETQYF TGTGCCAGCAGTCGGGGCGGGGGGGTTGAAGAGACCCAGTACTTC NA TRBJ2-5 TRBV12-3/TRBV12-4 TRBD2
CATSDSSGQGHSTDTQYF TGTGCCACCAGTGATTCGTCCGGACAGGGGCATAGCACAGATACGCAGTATTTT NA TRBJ2-3 TRBV24-1 TRBD1